This paragraph reports one T cell receptor (beta chain). This study enrolled people aged 18 to 89 from about 24 US geographic areas. Each participant's cohort was designated according to participant-reported clinical history. Authors' data handling: Counts of nucleated cells, estimated from reference gene primer amplification, were obtained. Profiling relied on immunoSEQ multiplex PCR, and the TCRdb table lists in-frame clones only, not all of them. V and J calls plus clone size are reproduced from that table; the DNA served to infer D and trimming. The top ten hold about 5% of the sample, which has about 250,000 clones, approximately 80% seen once. Trimming cost V 5 bases and J 4 bases, with 11 bases left between them. Germline lookup yields CDR1 SQVTM and CDR2 ANQGSEA. The CDR3 contains 12 residues. The data originate from a study of blood T cell repertoires in COVID-19. About the study: Nucleic acid was either cDNA or gDNA, and it came from T cells, B-cell-depleted T cells, or PBMCs.

The V and J genes are TRBV29-1 and TRBJ1-2; D unresolved. The receptor comes from a man between 40 and 49 years old who had been exposed to COVID-19. The sequencing sample was made of PBMCs or T cells enriched from blood (not recorded which). The CDR3 is CSVYDEGYGYTF. CDR3 bases: TGCAGCGTTTACGATGAGGGCTATGGCTACACCTTC. Variable domain in full (rest from reference TRBV29-1 and TRBJ1-2): SAVISQKPSRDICQRGTSLTIQCQVDSQVTMMFWYRQQPGQSLTLIATANQGSEATYESGFVIDKFPISRPNLTFSTLTVSNMSPEDSSIYLCSVYDEGYGYTFGSGTRLTVV.